What follows are 10 T cell receptor beta chains derived from one specimen sequenced in a study of blood T cell repertoires in COVID-19 (dated by TCRdb to the early 2020s). To prepare the library, the immunoSEQ multiplex PCR assay was applied. Here the immuneACCESS table is served through TCRdb, limited to in-frame sequences with V and J called. Missing clones are a known gap in these copies; in checked studies unresolved V genes cover under half, and the rest lacks a known reason. The sample contains roughly 160,000 clones, 75% to 90% of them found a single time. The ten largest clones take up about an eighth of the sample. The sequencing sample was made of PBMCs or T cells enriched from blood (not recorded which). Every receptor here comes from a woman in her sixties who had recovered from COVID-19.

CDR3 in DNA: TGTGCCAGCAGTTACTACAGAATGAACACTGAAGCTTTCTTT. This sequence encodes CASSYYRMNTEAFF. V gene TRBV6-5 combines with J gene TRBJ1-1, with D hard to call. This CDR3 contains 14 residues. Germline CDR1 reads MNHEY; CDR2 reads SVGAGI. Deletions cut 1 base from V and 0 bases from J, with 6 bases between.

The J gene is TRBJ2-5, the V gene TRBV20-1; D is ambiguous. The germline V gene encodes CDR1 DFQATT and CDR2 SNEGSKA (reference sequence). Deletions cut 6 bases from V and 5 bases from J, with 10 bases between. The length of the CDR3 is 11 residues. The CDR3 DNA reads TGCAGTGCCGGAGTATGGGAGACCCAGTACTTC. Protein sequence: CSAGVWETQYF.

The chain links TRBV9 to TRBJ2-1; 12 nucleotides align to TRBD2. Germline V gives CDR1 SGDLS, CDR2 YYNGEE. The length of the CDR3 is 16 residues. Losses at the gene ends were 2 bases for V and 4 bases for J; bases not matched to a gene: 4. CDR3 nucleotides: TGTGCCAGCAGCGTCGGGACTAGCGGGTTTTACAATGAGCAGTTCTTC. Residues: CASSVGTSGFYNEQFF.

This clone appeared once. In DNA, the CDR3 is TGTGCCAGCAGCCAGGGGGGCTTCTCCTACAATGAGCAGTTCTTC. Amino acid sequence: CASSQGGFSYNEQFF. The chain combines TRBV7-2 with TRBJ2-1; the D gene is possibly TRBD1 (7 bases). This CDR3 is built from 15 residues. Germline assignment: CDR1 SGHTA and CDR2 FQGNSA. The V end was cut by 5 bases, the J end by 0 bases, with 11 bases between.

The table lists this clone with a count of one. The genes are TRBV7-9 and TRBJ2-7, with 11 bases that match TRBD1. V lost 0 bases and J lost 5; bases outside the gene matches: 6. Germline-derived CDR1 and CDR2 are SEHNR and FQNEAQ (reference sequence). The CDR3 has 16 residues. CDR3 loop: CASSLASGTGGHEQYF. CDR3 DNA: TGTGCCAGCAGCTTAGCCTCCGGGACAGGGGGGCACGAGCAGTACTTC.

The chain carries TRBV20-1 and TRBJ2-5; TRBD2 agrees at 8 bases. Germline CDR1 is DFQATT and CDR2 is SNEGSKA (reference sequence). The CDR3 has 17 amino acids. The V and J ends lost 3 bases and 5 bases, in that order; junction bases with no gene match: 17. In DNA, the CDR3 is TGCAGTGCTAGTGAGGCTAGCGGGTCCACCTGGGCGGAGACCCAGTACTTC. It yields the protein CSASEASGSTWAETQYF.

The chain links TRBV14 to TRBJ1-6, with TRBD1 matching over 8 bases. Per the germline V gene, CDR1 is SGHDN and CDR2 is FVKESK. Trimming removed 5 bases from V and 8 bases from J; junction bases left unmatched: 5. This CDR3 is built from 14 residues. CDR3 sequence reads: CASSFRGRDSPLHF. The DNA for the CDR3 is TGTGCCAGCAGCTTCAGGGGGCGGGATTCACCCCTCCACTTT.

This sequence joins TRBV18 and TRBJ1-5; the match to TRBD1 covers 9 bases. J gave up 7 bases and V 4 bases, and 8 bases lay outside the gene matches. Germline V gives CDR1 KGHSH, CDR2 LQKENI. The CDR3 loop spans 15 amino acids. CDR3 region: CASSRGQGREQPQHF. CDR3 nucleotide sequence: TGTGCCAGCTCACGGGGACAGGGCCGAGAACAGCCCCAGCATTTT.

The CDR3 DNA reads as TGTGCCAGCTCACCAAGGAGACTAGCGGGGGGATTGAGAGCCGGGGAGCTGTTTTTT. Translated: CASSPRRLAGGLRAGELFF. V and J are TRBV18 and TRBJ2-2; 13 nucleotides agree with TRBD2. The CDR3 contains 19 residues. In germline, CDR1 is KGHSH, CDR2 LQKENI. The J segment lost 6 bases and the V segment lost 2 bases, leaving 12 bases of the junction unmatched.

This chain joins TRBV28 and TRBJ2-2; D might be TRBD2 (5 bases). The CDR3 loop spans 16 amino acids. V gave up 1 base and J gave up 6 bases, with 15 bases separating them. CDR1 is MDHEN, CDR2 SYDVKM, per germline. DNA for the CDR3: TGTGCCAGCAGTTTATCGGGAAGTAGCCTTTCCGGGGAGCTGTTTTTT. Protein product: CASSLSGSSLSGELFF.